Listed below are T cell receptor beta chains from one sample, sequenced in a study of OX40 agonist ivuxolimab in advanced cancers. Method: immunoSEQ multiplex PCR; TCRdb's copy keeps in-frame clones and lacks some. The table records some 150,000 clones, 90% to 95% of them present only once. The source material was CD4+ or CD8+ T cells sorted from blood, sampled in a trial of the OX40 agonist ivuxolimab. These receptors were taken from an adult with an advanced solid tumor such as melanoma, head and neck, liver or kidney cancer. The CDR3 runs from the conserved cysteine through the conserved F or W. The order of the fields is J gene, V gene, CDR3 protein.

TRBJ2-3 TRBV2 CASTADRVLLNTQYF
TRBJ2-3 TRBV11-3 CASSLVAEEDTQYF
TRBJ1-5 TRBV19 CASSIRPQPQHF
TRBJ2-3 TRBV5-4 CASSLAGTSGGTDTQYF
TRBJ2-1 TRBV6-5 CASSPRIGDNEQFF
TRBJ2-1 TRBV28 CASEGSGRSYNEQFF
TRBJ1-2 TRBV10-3 CAMTDLGGNGYTF
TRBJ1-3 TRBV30 CAWSVLRQGTPAFSGNTIYF
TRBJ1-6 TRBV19 CASSIDYSPLHF
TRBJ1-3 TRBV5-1 CASSLEDLSGNTIYF
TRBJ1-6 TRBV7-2 CASSFWNTRADTYNSPLHF
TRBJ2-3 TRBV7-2 CASSSRQLLTDTQYF
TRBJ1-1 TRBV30 CAWSWRGRRTEAFF
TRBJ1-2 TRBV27 CASSLRAGRYGYTF
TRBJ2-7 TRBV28 CASIRGILAVGEQYF
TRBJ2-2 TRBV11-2 CASSLGVLGNTGELFF
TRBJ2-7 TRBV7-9 CASSWTARTGVYEQYF
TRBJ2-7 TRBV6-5 CAISGTGKTYEQYF
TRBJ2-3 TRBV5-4 CASSPTSGTDTQYF
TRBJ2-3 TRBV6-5 CASRTVDTQYF
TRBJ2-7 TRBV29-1 CSVGQGAYEQYF
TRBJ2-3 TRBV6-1 CASSVELSGRTDTQYF
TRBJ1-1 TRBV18 CASSPRRGQVEAFF
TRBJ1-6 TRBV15 CATSRSLSVGLNNSPLHF
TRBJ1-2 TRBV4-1 CASSQAAGQGLGYGYTF
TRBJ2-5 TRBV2 CASSMDSGEQYF
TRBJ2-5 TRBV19 CASSRRLAGGGETQYF
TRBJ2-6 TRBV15 CATSRDLPGAAGANVLTF
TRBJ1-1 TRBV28 CASSFPLTEAFF
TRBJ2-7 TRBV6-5 CASSPRGFSYEQYF
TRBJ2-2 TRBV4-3 CASSQAGNTGELFF
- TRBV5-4 CASTQDRGPYEQYF
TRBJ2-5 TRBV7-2 CASSFSTGTGGETQYF
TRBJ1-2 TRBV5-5 CASSLDRLGYTF
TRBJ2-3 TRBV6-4 CASSEAGPPSTDTQYF
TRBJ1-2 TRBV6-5 CASRTGANYGYTF
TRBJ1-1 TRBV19 CASSIYTGPNTEAFF
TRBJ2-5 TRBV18 CASSPGQGSRETQYF
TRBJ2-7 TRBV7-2 CASSSPAGATYEQYF
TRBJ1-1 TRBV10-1 CASSESKKYEAFF
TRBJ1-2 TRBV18 CASSGGTNYGYTF
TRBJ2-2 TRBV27 CASSLPFTGELFF
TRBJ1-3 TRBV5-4 CASSGGPRLRAGNTIYF
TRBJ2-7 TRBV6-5 CASSKEGWYEQYF
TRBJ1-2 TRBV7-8 CASSSFRDGYTF
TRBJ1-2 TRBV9 CASSRTRSYGYTF